Listed here are 14 T cell receptor beta chains from one sample, sequenced in a study of Tregs in tolerant kidney transplant recipients. Some clones are missing from TCRdb's copy, which holds only in-frame ones; the method was immunoSEQ multiplex PCR. In total, the table holds approximately 31,000 clones. Source: CD8+ T cells from blood, taken before the transplant. These receptors all come from a human donor who received a combined kidney and bone marrow transplant.

For this clone: Read coverage stops 3 residues before the CDR3 terminus; the germline J gene supplies the remainder. The J gene is TRBJ1-2, the V gene TRBV7-2; 7 bases align to TRBD1. Germline-derived CDR1 and CDR2 are SGHTA and FQGNSA. The ends lost 2 bases at V and 7 bases at J; junction bases unmatched: 7. The CDR3 length is 14 residues. CDR3 DNA, as far as it was read: TGTGCCAGCAGCTTATTAGGACAGGCGGCTGGC. As protein: CASSLLGQAAG. The CDR3, in full, reads CASSLLGQAAGYTF.

A note on this clone: Read sequence stops 3 residues before the CDR3 end, and the germline J gene provides the missing end. V usage is TRBV19 and J usage is TRBJ1-2; possible D gene TRBD1, 5 bases. The CDR3 is 17 amino acids. CDR1 and CDR2 (germline): LNHDA, SQIVND (reference sequence). CDR3 DNA (partial): TGTGCCAGTAGATTTTCGGAGGACACGGGAGGATTTTACGGC. It is translated as CASRFSEDTGGFYG. The entire CDR3 sequence reads CASRFSEDTGGFYGYTF.

Details on this clone: The read gets to within 3 residues of the CDR3 end, and the germline J gene fills in the rest. The chain carries TRBV7-9 and TRBJ1-2; D ambiguous. Trimming left V 8 bases short and J 1 base short, with 11 bases between. The CDR3 covers 13 residues. Germline CDR1 reads SEHNR; CDR2 reads FQNEAQ (reference sequence). The CDR3 bases that were read are TGTGCCAGCCCCCGACGGGGTAACTATGGC. Protein: CASPRRGNYG. The whole CDR3 sequence is CASPRRGNYGYTF.

On this clone: Read sequence stops 3 residues before the CDR3 end, and the germline J gene provides the missing end. This chain connects TRBV6-1 to TRBJ2-3, with 7 bases matching TRBD1. Germline trimming cut 3 bases from V and 4 bases from J; bases unmatched to any gene: 4. CDR1 is MNHNS, CDR2 SASEGT, per germline. CDR3 length equals 14 residues. Incomplete CDR3 DNA: TGTGCCAGCAGTGACCTGACAGGGCCAGATACG. Its translation: CASSDLTGPDT. The full CDR3 protein reads CASSDLTGPDTQYF.

Concerning this clone: The CDR3 is cut off 3 residues early in the read; its end comes from the germline J gene. The chain combines TRBV2 with TRBJ1-5, with 9 bases aligning to TRBD1. Losses at the gene ends were 3 bases for V and 5 bases for J; bases not matched to a gene: 8. CDR1 and CDR2 from the germline V gene are SNHLY and FYNNEI. CDR3 size: 16 residues. CDR3 sequence reads: CASSDRRQGVDQPQHF. The part of the CDR3 DNA that was read is TGTGCCAGCAGTGACCGACGACAGGGGGTCGATCAGCCC.

On this clone: The read halts 3 residues ahead of the CDR3 end, with the missing end drawn from the germline J gene. This sequence joins TRBV29-1 and TRBJ1-1, with D uncertain. Germline assignment: CDR1 SQVTM and CDR2 ANQGSEA. The V gene lost 5 bases and the J gene lost 5 bases, with 18 bases spanning the gap. CDR3 length: 14 residues. CDR3 loop: CSVSPPAKGTEAFF. The CDR3 DNA, read in part, is TGCAGCGTTTCCCCCCCGGCAAAAGGGACTGAA.

In regard to this clone: Sequencing ends 3 residues short of the CDR3 end; the germline J gene provides the rest. The chain couples TRBV5-3 to TRBJ1-1; D not resolved. TRBV5-3 is an ORF, and what it does is uncertain. The length of the CDR3 is 14 residues. The V gene lost 0 bases and the J gene lost 2 bases, with 8 bases spanning the gap. The CDR3 DNA, read in part, is TGTGCCAGAAGCTTGGACAGTGCAAACACTGAA. It is translated as CARSLDSANTE. The complete CDR3 protein is CARSLDSANTEAFF.

Note on this clone: Read data end 3 residues before the CDR3 end; the end is taken from the germline J gene. This rearrangement joins TRBV7-6 to TRBJ1-2, with 8 bases lining up with TRBD1. The V gene's germline CDR1 is SGHVS and CDR2 FNYEAQ. The V gene end was trimmed by 5 bases and the J gene end by 5 bases; junction bases not matched to a gene: 13. CDR3 size: 16 residues. CDR3 DNA, as far as it was read: TGTGCCAGCAGCCTCTTTCCCGGGACAGGCACATATGGC. This encodes CASSLFPGTGTYG. In full, the CDR3 reads CASSLFPGTGTYGYTF.

About this clone itself: Read data end 3 residues before the CDR3 end; the end is taken from the germline J gene. The rearrangement joins TRBV19 to TRBJ2-7; 7 bases map to TRBD2. After removal of 3 bases from V and 4 bases from J, the junction contained 12 bases not matched to a gene. In germline, CDR1 is LNHDA, CDR2 SQIVND (reference sequence). The CDR3 consists of 16 residues. The covered CDR3 bases are TGTGCCAGTAGTATTAACGGACTAGACGGGCGATACGAG. Translated, it gives CASSINGLDGRYE. The entire CDR3 sequence reads CASSINGLDGRYEQYF.

Comment on this clone: Read data end 3 residues before the CDR3 end; the end is taken from the germline J gene. The rearrangement joins TRBV2 to TRBJ1-2, with a tentative D call TRBD1 (6 bases). The germline V and J ends were trimmed by 9 bases and 4 bases, with 18 bases remaining between them. Germline assignment: CDR1 SNHLY and CDR2 FYNNEI. This CDR3 comprises 14 residues. CDR3 amino acids: CASCLSRDIYGYTF. The part of the CDR3 DNA that was read is TGTGCCAGTTGCCTCTCCCGGGACATCTATGGC.

Points on this clone: The DNA ends 3 residues before the CDR3 does, and the rest of the CDR3 is filled in from the germline J gene. The V and J genes are TRBV2 and TRBJ1-1; the D gene is possibly TRBD1 (6 bases). The V end was cut by 2 bases, the J end by 0 bases, with 10 bases between. The CDR3 contains 15 residues. Germline CDR1 SNHLY, CDR2 FYNNEI. The CDR3 spells CASSEWDTMNTEAFF. Partial CDR3 DNA: TGTGCCAGCAGTGAATGGGACACGATGAACACTGAA.

On this clone: The read stops 3 residues short of the end of the CDR3; the missing end is completed from the germline J gene. The rearrangement links TRBV14 to TRBJ2-2; 8 nucleotides agree with TRBD2. CDR3 length: 13 amino acids. With V trimmed by 4 bases and J by 7 bases, 2 bases remained unmatched. Germline assignment: CDR1 SGHDN and CDR2 FVKESK. The CDR3 sequence: CASSLSGVGELFF. CDR3 DNA, as far as it was read: TGTGCCAGCAGCCTTAGCGGGGTCGGGGAG. Using reference TRBV14 and TRBJ2-2 for the parts outside the CDR3, the full variable domain is EAGVTQFPSHSVIEKGQTVTLRCDPISGHDNLYWYRRVMGKEIKFLLHFVKESKQDESGMPNNRFLAERTGGTYSTLKVQPAELEDSGVYFCASSLSGVGELFFGEGSRLTVL.

A remark on this clone: Sequencing ends 3 residues short of the CDR3 end; the germline J gene provides the rest. The chain couples TRBV2 to TRBJ2-5, with D unclear. The V gene lost 6 bases and the J gene lost 1 base, with 9 bases spanning the gap. The CDR3 has 13 amino acids. CDR1 is SNHLY, CDR2 FYNNEI, per germline. CDR3 region: CASSTVVQETQYF. The part of the CDR3 DNA that was read is TGTGCCAGCAGCACGGTGGTCCAAGAGACC.

Note on this clone: The CDR3 end lies 3 residues beyond the end of the read and is filled in from the germline J gene. V usage is TRBV5-6 and J usage is TRBJ2-4; D may be TRBD2 (5 bases). The germline V gene has CDR1 SGHDT and CDR2 YYEEEE. The CDR3 is 14 residues long. The DNA read from the CDR3 is TGTGCCAGCAGCTTTGGTCCCGGGGATGCCCCT. Translating gives CASSFGPGDAP. The whole CDR3 protein reads CASSFGPGDAPQYF.